This T cell receptor (beta chain) is from a study of blood T cell repertoires in COVID-19. This CDR3 comprises 17 residues. Germline loops: CDR1 LGHNA, CDR2 YNFKEQ. Trimming took off 4 bases at V and 0 bases at J, with 13 bases between the two ends. Generated by immunoSEQ multiplex PCR, the TCRdb table keeps only in-frame clones and is missing some. The sample records approximately 300,000 clones, around 87% being singletons. The origin of this receptor is a woman in her twenties or thirties who had recovered from COVID-19. V gene TRBV4-2 combines with J gene TRBJ1-6; tentatively, D is TRBD1 (5 bases). The specimen was PBMCs or T cells enriched from blood (not recorded which). CDR3 region: CASSPFDSPSYNSPLHF. The CDR3 DNA sequence: TGTGCCAGCAGCCCATTCGACAGTCCCTCCTATAATTCACCCCTCCACTTT.